This TCR beta chain originates from a study of CD8 T cells in Susac syndrome. V lost 5 bases, J lost 0 bases, and 7 bases lay in between. Germline lookup yields CDR1 MNHNS and CDR2 SASEGT. There are 13 residues in the CDR3. Random hexamers served to reverse transcribe about 0.45 to 1 ug RNA. Via MiXCR, TCRdb re-called the immunoSEQ multiplex PCR reads, giving one row per CDR3 protein. Of 100,000 to 150,000 distinct CDR3 sequences detected, roughly 94% appear once; the ten largest clones hold more than 0.09%. Sequenced input: CD4+ T cells from PBMCs. The rearrangement uses TRBV6-1 and TRBJ2-5, with a possible D match to TRBD1 (6 bases). This TCR was recovered from a human donor in good health. The CDR3 is CASSRDNQETQYF. CDR3 bases: TGTGCCAGCAGTAGGGACAACCAAGAGACCCAGTACTTC.